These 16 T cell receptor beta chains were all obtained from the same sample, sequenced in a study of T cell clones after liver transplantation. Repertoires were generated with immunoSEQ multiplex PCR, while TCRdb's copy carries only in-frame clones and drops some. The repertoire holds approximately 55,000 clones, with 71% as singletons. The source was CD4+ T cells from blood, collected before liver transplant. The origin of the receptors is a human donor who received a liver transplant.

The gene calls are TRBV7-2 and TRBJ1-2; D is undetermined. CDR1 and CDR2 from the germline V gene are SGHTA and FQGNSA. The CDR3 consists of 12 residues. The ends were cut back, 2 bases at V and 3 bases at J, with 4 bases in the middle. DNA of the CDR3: TGTGCCAGCAGCTTACAGGACTATGGCTACACCTTC. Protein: CASSLQDYGYTF. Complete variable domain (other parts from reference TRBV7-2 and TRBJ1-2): GAGVSQSPSNKVTEKGKDVELRCDPISGHTALYWYRQSLGQGLEFLIYFQGNSAPDKSGLPSDRFSAERTGGSVSTLTIQRTQQEDSAVYLCASSLQDYGYTFGSGTRLTVV.

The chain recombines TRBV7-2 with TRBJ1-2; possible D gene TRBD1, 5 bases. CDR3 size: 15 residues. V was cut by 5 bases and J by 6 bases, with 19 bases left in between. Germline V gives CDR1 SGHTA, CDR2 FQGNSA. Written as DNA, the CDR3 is TGTGCCAGCAGCGTAAGAACCGGGACTCACGATGGCTACACCTTC. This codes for CASSVRTGTHDGYTF.

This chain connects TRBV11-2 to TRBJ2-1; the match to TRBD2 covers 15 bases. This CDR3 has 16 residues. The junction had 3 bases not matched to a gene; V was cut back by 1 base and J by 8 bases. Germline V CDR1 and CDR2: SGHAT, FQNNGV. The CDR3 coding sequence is TGTGCCAGCAGCTTAGGGACTAGCGGGGGGGCCGATGAGCAGTTCTTC. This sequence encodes CASSLGTSGGADEQFF.

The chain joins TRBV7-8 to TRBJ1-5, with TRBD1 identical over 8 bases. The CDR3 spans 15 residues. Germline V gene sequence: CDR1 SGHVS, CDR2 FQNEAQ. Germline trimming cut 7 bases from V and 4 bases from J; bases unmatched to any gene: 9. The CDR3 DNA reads TGTGCCAGCACCAGGGGCCAGGGGGCAAATCAGCCCCAGCATTTT. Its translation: CASTRGQGANQPQHF.

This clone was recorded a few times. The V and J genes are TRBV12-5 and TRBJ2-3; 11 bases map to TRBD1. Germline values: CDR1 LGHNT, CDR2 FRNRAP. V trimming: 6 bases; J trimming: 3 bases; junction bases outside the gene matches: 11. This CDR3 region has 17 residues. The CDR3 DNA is TGTGCTAGTGGCAGGTCAGGACAGGGGGCTTTGACAGATACGCAGTATTTT. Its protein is CASGRSGQGALTDTQYF.

The CDR3 nucleotides are TGTGCCAGCTTGGCGGCCCTCAATCAGCCCCAGCATTTT. Protein sequence: CASLAALNQPQHF. The chain links TRBV6-6 to TRBJ1-5, with D hard to call. The CDR3 has 13 amino acids. CDR1 is MNHNY and CDR2 is SVGAGI in the germline V gene (reference sequence). The V end lost 8 bases, the J end lost 3 bases, and 11 bases lay between the germline ends.

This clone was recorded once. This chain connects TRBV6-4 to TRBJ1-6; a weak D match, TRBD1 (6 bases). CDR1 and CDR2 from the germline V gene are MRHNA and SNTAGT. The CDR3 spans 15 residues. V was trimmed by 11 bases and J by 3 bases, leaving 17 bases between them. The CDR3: CASSETGRYNSPLHF. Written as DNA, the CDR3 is TGTGCCTCTTCCGAGACAGGACGCTATAATTCACCCCTCCACTTT.

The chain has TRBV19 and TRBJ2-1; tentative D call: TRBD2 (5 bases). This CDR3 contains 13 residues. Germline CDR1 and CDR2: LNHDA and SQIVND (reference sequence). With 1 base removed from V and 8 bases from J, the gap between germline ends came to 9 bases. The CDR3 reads CASSIALGDEQFF. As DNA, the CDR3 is TGTGCCAGTAGTATAGCACTAGGCGATGAGCAGTTCTTC.

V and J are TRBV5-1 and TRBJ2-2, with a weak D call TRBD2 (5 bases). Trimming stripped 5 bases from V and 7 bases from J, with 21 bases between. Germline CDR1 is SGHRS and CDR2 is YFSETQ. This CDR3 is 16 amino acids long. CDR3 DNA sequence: TGCGCCAGCAGTAGGAGCGGCTGGGGAGAGGTCGGGGAGCTGTTTTTT. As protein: CASSRSGWGEVGELFF.

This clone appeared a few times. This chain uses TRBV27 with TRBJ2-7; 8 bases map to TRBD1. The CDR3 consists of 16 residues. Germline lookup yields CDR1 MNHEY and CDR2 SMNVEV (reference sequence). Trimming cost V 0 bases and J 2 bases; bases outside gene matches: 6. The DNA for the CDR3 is TGTGCCAGCAGTTTATCGATGGACAGGGCAACCTACGAGCAGTACTTC. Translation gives CASSLSMDRATYEQYF.

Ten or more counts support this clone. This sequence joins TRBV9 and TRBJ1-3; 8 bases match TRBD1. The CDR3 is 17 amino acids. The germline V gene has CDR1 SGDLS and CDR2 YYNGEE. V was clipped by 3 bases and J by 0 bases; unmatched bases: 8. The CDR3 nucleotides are TGTGCCAGCAGCGAACCGGGACAGGTTAGCTCTGGAAACACCATATATTTT. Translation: CASSEPGQVSSGNTIYF.

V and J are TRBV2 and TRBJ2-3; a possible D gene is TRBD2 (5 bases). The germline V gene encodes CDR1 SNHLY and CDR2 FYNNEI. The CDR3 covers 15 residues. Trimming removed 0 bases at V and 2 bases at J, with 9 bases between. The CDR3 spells CASSEARTDTDTQYF. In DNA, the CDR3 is TGTGCCAGCAGTGAAGCCAGGACTGACACAGATACGCAGTATTTT. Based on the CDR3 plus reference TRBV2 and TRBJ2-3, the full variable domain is EPEVTQTPSHQVTQMGQEVILRCVPISNHLYFYWYRQILGQKVEFLVSFYNNEISEKSEIFDDQFSVERPDGSNFTLKIRSTKLEDSAMYFCASSEARTDTDTQYFGPGTRLTVL.

CDR3 in amino acids: CASSDLRHPPYNEQFF. DNA of the CDR3: TGTGCCAGCAGTGACCTGAGACACCCCCCGTACAATGAGCAGTTCTTC. V is TRBV2 and J is TRBJ2-1; D gene ambiguous. V gave up 3 bases and J gave up 4 bases, with 16 bases separating them. The CDR3 is 16 residues long. Germline V gene lookup returns CDR1 SNHLY and CDR2 FYNNEI.

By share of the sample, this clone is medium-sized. The DNA for the CDR3 is TGTGCCAGCAGTTACGGGTTCCTCCAATCACCCCTCCACTTT. This translates into CASSYGFLQSPLHF. The chain uses TRBV27 and TRBJ1-6; no clear D. The CDR3 is 14 residues long. Trimming cost V 4 bases and J 10 bases, with 14 bases left between them. Germline V gene data show CDR1 as MNHEY and CDR2 as SMNVEV (reference sequence).

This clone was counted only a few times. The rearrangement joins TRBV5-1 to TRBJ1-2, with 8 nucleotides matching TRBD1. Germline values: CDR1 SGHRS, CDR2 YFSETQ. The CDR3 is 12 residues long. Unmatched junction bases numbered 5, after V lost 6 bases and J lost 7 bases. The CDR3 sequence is CASTGQGSGYTF. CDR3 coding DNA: TGCGCCAGCACTGGACAGGGAAGTGGCTACACCTTC.

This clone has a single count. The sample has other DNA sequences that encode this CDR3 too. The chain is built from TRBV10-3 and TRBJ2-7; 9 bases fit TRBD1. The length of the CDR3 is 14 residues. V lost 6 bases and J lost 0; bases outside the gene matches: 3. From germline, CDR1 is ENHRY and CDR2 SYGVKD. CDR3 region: CAISGTGSSYEQYF. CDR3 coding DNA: TGTGCCATCAGCGGGACAGGGAGCTCCTACGAGCAGTACTTC.